This TCR beta chain was captured in a study of cytomegalovirus exposure and HLA in healthy donors. Study-wide points: The classifier reportedly diagnosed cytomegalovirus status with high specificity and sensitivity. Within the 120 or so validation repertoires, first-cohort TCR clusters tended to co-occur, according to a later analysis. According to the study, some 160 TCR beta chains were cytomegalovirus-associated.

V dropped 2 bases and J dropped 4 bases, with 12 bases sitting between them. The length of the CDR3 is 14 residues. Germline V CDR1 and CDR2: MDHEN, SYDVKM. As for this clone: The antigen remains unidentified. Other DNA sequences in this sample translate to the same CDR3.

The donors were members of the validation cohort comprising approximately 110 subjects, separate from the approximately 630-subject first cohort. Data came from immunoSEQ multiplex PCR; TCRdb stores just in-frame clones and leaves some out. The table lists under 140,000 clones, more than 75% of them singletons. Sequencing was performed on PBMCs. The chain has TRBV28 and TRBJ2-7; D may be TRBD1 (6 bases). This TCR was sampled from a woman in her twenties or thirties in good health and CMV-seropositive. For the CDR3, the DNA is TGTGCCAGCAGTTTAACAGGGCTAGCTTACGAGCAGTACTTC. It translates to CASSLTGLAYEQYF.